The 32 T cell receptor beta chains listed next were all sequenced from one sample in a study of blood T cell repertoires in COVID-19. Here immunoSEQ multiplex PCR was the method, and the copy in TCRdb shows in-frame clones only, minus some. The data show approximately 210,000 clones, 75% to 85% seen once. Material: PBMCs or T cells enriched from blood (not recorded which). The receptors were sampled from a man aged 40-49 years who had recovered from COVID-19.

The chain couples TRBV4-3 to TRBJ1-5; no clear D. Germline CDR1 is LGHNA and CDR2 is YSLEER. The V gene lost 4 bases and the J gene lost 2 bases, with 9 bases spanning the gap. This CDR3 is 14 amino acids long. Here the CDR3 reads CASSPDSGNQPQHF. Written as DNA, the CDR3 is TGCGCCAGCAGCCCAGATTCGGGCAATCAGCCCCAGCATTTT.

This chain links TRBV6-5 with TRBJ1-6; possibly TRBD1 for D (5 bases). Per the germline V gene, CDR1 is MNHEY and CDR2 is SVGAGI. The CDR3 is 15 amino acids. Trimming took 5 bases from V and 9 from J, leaving 17 bases between them. CDR3 amino acids: CASSPPGGSGSPLHF. The CDR3 DNA is TGTGCCAGCAGTCCTCCCGGGGGGTCGGGTTCACCCCTCCACTTT.

The chain uses TRBV6-2 or TRBV6-3 and TRBJ2-7; 7 bases map to TRBD2. This CDR3 region has 15 residues. Losses at the gene ends were 2 bases for V and 1 base for J; bases not matched to a gene: 5. Germline CDR1 is MNHEY and CDR2 is SVGEGT. The chain's CDR3 is CASSYRAGESYEQYV. The CDR3 coding sequence is TGTGCCAGCAGTTACCGTGCGGGAGAATCCTACGAGCAGTACGTC.

This chain connects TRBV18 to TRBJ1-5; D call uncertain. The CDR3 is made up of 13 amino acids. V was clipped by 5 bases and J by 5 bases, with 10 bases between them. Germline V gene sequence: CDR1 KGHSH, CDR2 LQKENI. CDR3 sequence (DNA): TGTGCCAGCTCAGATTTCGGTGATCAGCCCCAGCATTTT. Encoded protein: CASSDFGDQPQHF.

This chain joins TRBV12-3 or TRBV12-4 and TRBJ1-5; possible D gene TRBD1, 5 bases. This CDR3 contains 13 residues. The V and J ends lost 5 bases and 4 bases respectively, with 9 bases between them. CDR3 nucleotides: TGTGCCAGCAGTGTTGACAGAAATCAGCCCCAGCATTTT. Translation gives CASSVDRNQPQHF.

The chain couples TRBV9 to TRBJ2-3, with D possibly being TRBD2 (6 bases). Per the germline V gene, CDR1 is SGDLS and CDR2 is YYNGEE. This CDR3 has 16 residues. V shed 0 bases and J shed 3 bases, with 14 bases lying between them. In nucleotides, the CDR3 is TGTGCCAGCAGCGTAGGAGCGGGTAAGGGAACAGATACGCAGTATTTT. This codes for CASSVGAGKGTDTQYF. Together with reference TRBV9 and TRBJ2-3, the CDR3 gives the full variable domain: DSGVTQTPKHLITATGQRVTLRCSPRSGDLSVYWYQQSLDQGLQFLIQYYNGEERAKGNILERFSAQQFPDLHSELNLSSLELGDSALYFCASSVGAGKGTDTQYFGPGTRLTVL.

The DNA for the CDR3 is TGTGCCAGCAGTTGGGTAGCGGGTAGCTCCTACAATGAGCAGTTCTTC. This encodes CASSWVAGSSYNEQFF. This chain joins TRBV28 and TRBJ2-1, with 7 bases identical to TRBD2. V was clipped by 4 bases and J by 0 bases; unmatched bases: 6. Germline lookup yields CDR1 MDHEN and CDR2 SYDVKM. This CDR3 region has 16 residues.

V usage is TRBV5-1 and J usage is TRBJ1-1, with D possibly matching TRBD1 (5 bases). The CDR3 totals 15 residues. V shed 3 bases and J shed 0 bases, with 12 bases lying between them. Germline V gene lookup returns CDR1 SGHRS and CDR2 YFSETQ. For the CDR3, the DNA is TGCGCCAGCAGCTCGCCGGACACCCTGAACACTGAAGCTTTCTTT. It specifies CASSSPDTLNTEAFF.

DNA for the CDR3: TGTGCCAGCAGTTTGGACACACCTGGAGGCTACACCTTC. Its protein is CASSLDTPGGYTF. The genes are TRBV28 and TRBJ1-2; D might be TRBD1 (5 bases). The CDR3 is made up of 13 amino acids. Trimming cost V 3 bases and J 8 bases, with 13 bases left between them. The germline gives CDR1 MDHEN, CDR2 SYDVKM.

The chain has TRBV28 and TRBJ1-5; no clear D. The CDR3 is 14 residues long. V was pared by 5 bases and J by 9 bases, with 17 bases between. The germline gives CDR1 MDHEN, CDR2 SYDVKM. In DNA form, the CDR3 reads TGTGCCAGCAGTGAAGAGACAAGTCAGAGGCCCCAGCATTTT. Its translation: CASSEETSQRPQHF. Together with reference TRBV28 and TRBJ1-5, the CDR3 gives the full variable domain: DVKVTQSSRYLVKRTGEKVFLECVQDMDHENMFWYRQDPGLGLRLIYFSYDVKMKEKGDIPEGYSVSREKKERFSLILESASTNQTSMYLCASSEETSQRPQHFGDGTRLSIL.

V is TRBV7-2 and J is TRBJ2-5; possibly TRBD1 for D (5 bases). Germline values: CDR1 SGHTA, CDR2 FQGNSA. The CDR3 length is 15 residues. V lost 0 bases to trimming and J lost 4 bases, with 12 bases between them. CDR3 in amino acids: CASSLASGWGETQYF. For the CDR3, the DNA is TGTGCCAGCAGCTTAGCGTCAGGGTGGGGAGAGACCCAGTACTTC.

The chain carries TRBV30 and TRBJ1-4, with D hard to call. The CDR3 loop spans 13 amino acids. V gave up 3 bases and J gave up 5 bases, with 10 bases separating them. Germline CDR1 is GTSNPN and CDR2 is SVGIG (reference sequence). CDR3 sequence reads: CAWRDYQNEKLFF. DNA of the CDR3: TGTGCCTGGAGGGACTATCAGAATGAAAAACTGTTTTTT.

This clone showed up just a few times. This rearrangement joins TRBV11-2 to TRBJ2-5, with D possibly being TRBD1 (5 bases). From germline, CDR1 is SGHAT and CDR2 FQNNGV. The CDR3 is 14 amino acids. Trimming removed 1 base from V and 0 bases from J, with 6 bases in between. In DNA, the CDR3 is TGTGCCAGCAGCTTAGGGACAAACCAAGAGACCCAGTACTTC. Protein sequence: CASSLGTNQETQYF.

The rearrangement joins TRBV7-8 to TRBJ1-4; D unclear. The germline V gene encodes CDR1 SGHVS and CDR2 FQNEAQ. The ends were cut back, 2 bases at V and 4 bases at J, with 14 bases in the middle. The CDR3 runs 16 residues. The CDR3: CASSLTNGAINEKLFF. The CDR3 DNA sequence: TGTGCCAGCAGCTTAACCAACGGTGCCATTAATGAAAAACTGTTTTTT. Combining the CDR3 with reference TRBV7-8 and TRBJ1-4 gives the whole variable domain GAGVSQSPRYKVAKRGQDVALRCDPISGHVSLFWYQQALGQGPEFLTYFQNEAQLDKSGLPSDRFFAERPEGSVSTLKIQRTQQEDSAVYLCASSLTNGAINEKLFFGSGTQLSVL.

V is TRBV4-3 and J is TRBJ1-2, with a tentative D call TRBD1 (5 bases). The CDR3 is made up of 14 amino acids. The V gene's germline CDR1 is LGHNA and CDR2 YSLEER. With 3 bases removed from V and 4 bases from J, the gap between germline ends came to 12 bases. The DNA for the CDR3 is TGCGCCAGCAGCCACGAAAGGGGAACCTATGGCTACACCTTC. Residues: CASSHERGTYGYTF.

This chain links TRBV6-5 with TRBJ2-7, with 8 bases identical to TRBD1. The V gene's germline CDR1 is MNHEY and CDR2 SVGAGI. Trimming at V came to 5 bases and at J to 1 base, leaving 7 bases not matched to a gene. The CDR3 length is 15 residues. This CDR3 reads CASSPARQGSYEQYV. In nucleotides, the CDR3 is TGTGCCAGCAGTCCTGCCCGACAGGGGTCCTACGAGCAGTACGTC.

The chain links TRBV7-8 to TRBJ2-5; 8 bases align to TRBD1. Losses at the gene ends were 3 bases for V and 4 bases for J; bases not matched to a gene: 4. The CDR3 extends over 14 amino acids. Looked up from germline, CDR1 is SGHVS and CDR2 is FQNEAQ. CDR3 protein: CASSFRTGLETQYF. The CDR3 DNA follows: TGTGCCAGCAGCTTTCGGACAGGGTTAGAGACCCAGTACTTC.

This chain connects TRBV18 to TRBJ1-1; D gene ambiguous. Germline values: CDR1 KGHSH, CDR2 LQKENI. Trimming took 2 bases from V and 3 from J, leaving 13 bases between them. This CDR3 has 15 amino acids. CDR3 amino acids: CASSPYFGLDTEAFF. The CDR3 DNA follows: TGTGCCAGCTCACCATACTTCGGGTTGGACACTGAAGCTTTCTTT.

The chain combines TRBV30 with TRBJ1-1; 8 bases fit TRBD1. This CDR3 comprises 11 residues. Germline V gene sequence: CDR1 GTSNPN, CDR2 SVGIG (reference sequence). The trim removed 4 bases at V and 11 bases at J, leaving 6 bases unmatched. The CDR3 DNA is TGTGCCTGGATGACAGGGGTGAGTGCTTTCTTT. Translating it yields CAWMTGVSAFF.

The chain carries TRBV7-9 and TRBJ1-5; D unresolved. Germline loops: CDR1 SEHNR, CDR2 FQNEAQ (reference sequence). Trimming left V 4 bases short and J 6 bases short, with 16 bases between. CDR3 length equals 15 residues. Written as DNA, the CDR3 is TGTGCCAGCAGCTCCGAGGCCATCAATAGTCAGCCCCAGCATTTT. Protein sequence: CASSSEAINSQPQHF. Filled out from reference TRBV7-9 and TRBJ1-5, the complete variable domain reads DTGVSQNPRHKITKRGQNVTFRCDPISEHNRLYWYRQTLGQGPEFLTYFQNEAQLEKSRLLSDRFSAERPKGSFSTLEIQRTEQGDSAMYLCASSSEAINSQPQHFGDGTRLSIL.

The sample holds one count of this clone. The chain recombines TRBV6-2 or TRBV6-3 with TRBJ2-7, with unresolved D. Trimming removed 2 bases from V and 2 bases from J, with 10 bases in between. Germline V gene sequence: CDR1 MNHEY, CDR2 SVGEGT. The CDR3 has 14 amino acids. This CDR3 is CASSYATPPYEQYF. CDR3 bases: TGTGCCAGCAGTTACGCGACTCCTCCCTACGAGCAGTACTTC.

The chain combines TRBV5-3 with TRBJ2-3, with 14 bases matching TRBD2. TRBV5-3 is an ORF, and what it does is uncertain. V dropped 4 bases and J dropped 0; count of bases not matched to a gene: 7. The CDR3 totals 18 residues. The CDR3 protein is CARSGLAGGPDSTDTQYF. The CDR3 nucleotides are TGTGCCAGAAGCGGACTAGCGGGAGGACCTGATAGCACAGATACGCAGTATTTT.

The chain couples TRBV7-8 to TRBJ2-3; TRBD1 matches 12 bases. Germline V gene data show CDR1 as SGHVS and CDR2 as FQNEAQ. Germline trimming cut 4 bases from V and 6 bases from J; bases unmatched to any gene: 8. The CDR3 has 16 residues. CDR3 nucleotides: TGTGCCAGCAGCTCTCCGGGACAGGGGGCACATGATACGCAGTATTTT. Translating it yields CASSSPGQGAHDTQYF. Using reference TRBV7-8 and TRBJ2-3 for the parts outside the CDR3, the full variable domain is GAGVSQSPRYKVAKRGQDVALRCDPISGHVSLFWYQQALGQGPEFLTYFQNEAQLDKSGLPSDRFFAERPEGSVSTLKIQRTQQEDSAVYLCASSSPGQGAHDTQYFGPGTRLTVL.

The chain joins TRBV7-7 to TRBJ1-2; D possibly corresponds to TRBD1 (6 bases). V lost 5 bases, J lost 3 bases, and 25 bases lay in between. This CDR3 is built from 18 residues. Looked up from germline, CDR1 is SSHAT and CDR2 is FNYEAQ (reference sequence). CDR3 protein: CASSRITGPRIWDYGYTF. The CDR3 region has the DNA TGTGCCAGCAGCCGTATCACAGGGCCCCGTATTTGGGACTATGGCTACACCTTC.

The chain joins TRBV28 to TRBJ1-2; TRBD1 agrees at 7 bases. V lost 7 bases, J lost 7 bases, and 6 bases stayed unmatched. The CDR3 is 12 amino acids. Germline V CDR1 and CDR2: MDHEN, SYDVKM. The CDR3: CASNQGVGGYTF. In DNA, the CDR3 is TGTGCCAGCAACCAGGGGGTGGGTGGCTACACCTTC.

The chain has TRBV9 and TRBJ2-3; 10 bases line up with TRBD2. CDR1 and CDR2 from the germline V gene are SGDLS and YYNGEE. V shed 3 bases, J shed 2 bases, and the junction held 9 bases outside the gene matches. The CDR3 is 17 residues long. The CDR3 sequence: CASSASLAGSSTDTQYF. In DNA, the CDR3 is TGTGCCAGCAGCGCCTCACTAGCGGGATCGTCCACAGATACGCAGTATTTT.

This chain links TRBV6-5 with TRBJ2-3; TRBD2 is a possible D gene (5 bases). The V end was cut by 5 bases, the J end by 4 bases, with 7 bases between. Germline CDR1 is MNHEY and CDR2 is SVGAGI. The CDR3 runs to 12 residues. The CDR3 loop reads CASSRGPDTQYF. In nucleotides, the CDR3 is TGTGCCAGCAGTCGAGGGCCAGATACGCAGTATTTT.

The genes are TRBV3-1 (or the pseudogene TRBV3-2) and TRBJ1-2; D gene uncertain. The CDR3 sequence is 13 residues long. CDR1 is LGHDT and CDR2 is YNNKEL in the germline V gene (reference sequence). Trimming shortened V by 5 bases and J by 7 bases, and 14 bases separated the two germline ends. The CDR3: CASSTAGLSGYTF. DNA of the CDR3: TGTGCCAGCAGCACAGCGGGGTTATCTGGCTACACCTTC.

This clone has a handful of counts. The same CDR3 is also encoded by other DNA sequences in this sample. This rearrangement joins TRBV7-2 to TRBJ1-5; TRBD1 agrees at 7 bases. The CDR3 contains 13 residues. The V and J ends lost 4 bases and 5 bases, in that order; junction bases with no gene match: 2. In germline, CDR1 is SGHTA, CDR2 FQGNSA. The CDR3 is CASSSDRDQPQHF. The CDR3 nucleotides are TGTGCCAGCAGCTCTGACAGGGATCAGCCCCAGCATTTT.

The chain employs TRBV5-1 and TRBJ2-1, with 13 positions matching TRBD2. CDR1 and CDR2 from the germline V gene are SGHRS and YFSETQ. The CDR3 consists of 16 residues. Trimming took 4 bases from V and 2 from J; bases not matched to a gene: 3. The CDR3, as DNA: TGCGCCAGCAGCCGACTAGCGGGAGGACCCTACAATGAGCAGTTCTTC. Translating gives CASSRLAGGPYNEQFF.

V is TRBV21-1 and J is TRBJ2-2; TRBD2 is the table's D call and was not checked against the DNA. TRBV21-1 is a pseudogene segment. The CDR3 is 15 amino acids. The CDR3 protein is CASSNVYSNTGELFF. Written as DNA, the CDR3 is TGTGCCAGCAGCAACGTGTATTCGAACACCGGGGAGCTGTTTTTT.

The CDR3 DNA is TGTGCCAGCAGCGTTGGGACTAGCGGGAGGGGGAATGAGCAGTTCTTC. As protein: CASSVGTSGRGNEQFF. The genes are TRBV5-6 and TRBJ2-1; 16 bases are shared with TRBD2. CDR1 and CDR2 from the germline V gene are SGHDT and YYEEEE. J lost 7 bases, V lost 4 bases, and 5 bases had no gene match. The CDR3 sequence is 16 residues long.